This TCR beta chain derives from a study of blood T cell repertoires in COVID-19. About the study: PBMCs, B-cell-depleted T cells, or T cells were the source of the cDNA or gDNA that made up the material.

Recruits, aged roughly 18 to 89 years, lived in some 25 US areas. Donors were grouped by their self-reported clinical history. Germline V gives CDR1 LGHDT, CDR2 YNNKEL (reference sequence). This CDR3 region has 15 residues. With V trimmed by 3 bases and J by 4 bases, 8 bases remained unmatched. Methods used by the authors: Amplification from reference gene primers served as the basis for estimated nucleated cell counts. Assay: immunoSEQ multiplex PCR; the TCRdb copy retains only in-frame clones and omits some. The D gene and trimming were derived from the DNA, and the V and J assignments and clone size from that table. The sample includes a few hundred thousand clones, roughly 90% seen only once; the top ten take roughly 0.9%.

This chain links TRBV3-1 (or the pseudogene TRBV3-2) with TRBJ1-2, with 7 nucleotides matching TRBD1. This sequence was found in a woman in her 40s who had been exposed to COVID-19. The sequenced sample was PBMCs or T cells enriched from blood (not recorded which). DNA of the CDR3: TGTGCCAGCAGCCAGGGGGGACAGACGATCTATGGCTACACCTTC. This sequence encodes CASSQGGQTIYGYTF.